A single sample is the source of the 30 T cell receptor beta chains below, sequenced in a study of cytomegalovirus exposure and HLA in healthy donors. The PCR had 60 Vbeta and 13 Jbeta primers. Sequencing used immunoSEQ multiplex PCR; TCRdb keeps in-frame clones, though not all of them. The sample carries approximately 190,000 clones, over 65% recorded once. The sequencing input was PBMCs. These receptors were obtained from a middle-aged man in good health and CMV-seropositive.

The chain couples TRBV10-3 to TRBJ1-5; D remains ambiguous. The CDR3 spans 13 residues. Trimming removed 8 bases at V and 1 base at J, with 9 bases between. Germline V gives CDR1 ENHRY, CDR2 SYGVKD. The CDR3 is CAIGSGSNQPQHF. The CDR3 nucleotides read TGTGCCATCGGTTCGGGGAGCAATCAGCCCCAGCATTTT.

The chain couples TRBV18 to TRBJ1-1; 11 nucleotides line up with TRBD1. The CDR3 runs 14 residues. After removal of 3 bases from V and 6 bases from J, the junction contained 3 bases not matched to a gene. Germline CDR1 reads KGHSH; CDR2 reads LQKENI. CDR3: CASSPGQGEPEAFF. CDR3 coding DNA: TGTGCCAGCTCACCGGGACAGGGGGAGCCTGAAGCTTTCTTT.

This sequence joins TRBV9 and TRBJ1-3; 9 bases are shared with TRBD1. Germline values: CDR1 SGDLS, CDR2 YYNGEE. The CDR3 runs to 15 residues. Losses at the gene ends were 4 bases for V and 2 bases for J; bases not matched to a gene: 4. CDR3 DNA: TGTGCCAGCAGCCTACAGGGGGCGGCTGGAAACACCATATATTTT. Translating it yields CASSLQGAAGNTIYF.

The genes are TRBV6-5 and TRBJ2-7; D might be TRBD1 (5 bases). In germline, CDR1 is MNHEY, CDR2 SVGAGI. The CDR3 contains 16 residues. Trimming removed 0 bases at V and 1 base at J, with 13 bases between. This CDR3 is CASSYSGQGASYEQYF. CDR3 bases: TGTGCCAGCAGTTACTCGGGTCAGGGCGCTTCCTACGAGCAGTACTTC.

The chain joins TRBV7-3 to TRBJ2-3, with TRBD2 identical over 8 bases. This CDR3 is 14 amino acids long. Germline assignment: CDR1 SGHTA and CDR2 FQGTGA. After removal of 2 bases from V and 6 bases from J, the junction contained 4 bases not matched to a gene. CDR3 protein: CASSLAGGTDTQYF. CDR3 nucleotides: TGTGCCAGCAGCTTAGCGGGGGGAACCGATACGCAGTATTTT.

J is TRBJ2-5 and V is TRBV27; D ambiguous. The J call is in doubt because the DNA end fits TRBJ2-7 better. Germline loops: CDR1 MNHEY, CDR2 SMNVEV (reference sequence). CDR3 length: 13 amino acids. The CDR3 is CASSLGLAYEQYF. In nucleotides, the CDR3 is TGTGCCAGCAGTTTAGGTCTTGCCTACGAGCAGTACTTC.

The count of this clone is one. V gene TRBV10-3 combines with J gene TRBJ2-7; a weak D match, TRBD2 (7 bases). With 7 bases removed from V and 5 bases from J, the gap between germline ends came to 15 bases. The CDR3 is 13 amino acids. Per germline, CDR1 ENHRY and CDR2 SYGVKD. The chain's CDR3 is CAITARGGDEQYF. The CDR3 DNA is TGTGCCATCACGGCCAGGGGAGGGGACGAGCAGTACTTC.

CDR3 nucleotide sequence: TGTGCCAGCAGCCAAGGATGGGACAGGGACTTCGAGCAGTACTTC. Translated: CASSQGWDRDFEQYF. J is TRBJ2-7 and V is TRBV14, with 9 bases matching TRBD1. Germline CDR1 is SGHDN and CDR2 is FVKESK. The CDR3 has 15 amino acids. Germline trimming cut 1 base from V and 6 bases from J; bases unmatched to any gene: 7.

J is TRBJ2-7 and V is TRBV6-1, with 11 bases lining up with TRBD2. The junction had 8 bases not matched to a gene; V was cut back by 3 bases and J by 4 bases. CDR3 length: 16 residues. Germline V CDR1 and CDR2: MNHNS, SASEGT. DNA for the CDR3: TGTGCCAGCAGTGAGACTAGCGGGGTACCGCCGTACGAGCAGTACTTC. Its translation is CASSETSGVPPYEQYF.

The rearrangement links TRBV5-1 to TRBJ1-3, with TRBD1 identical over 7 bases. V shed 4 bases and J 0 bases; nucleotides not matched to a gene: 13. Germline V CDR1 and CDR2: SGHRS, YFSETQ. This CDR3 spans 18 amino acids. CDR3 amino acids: CASSPTSRGAYSGNTIYF. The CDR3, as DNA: TGCGCCAGCAGCCCGACCAGCAGGGGGGCATACTCTGGAAACACCATATATTTT.

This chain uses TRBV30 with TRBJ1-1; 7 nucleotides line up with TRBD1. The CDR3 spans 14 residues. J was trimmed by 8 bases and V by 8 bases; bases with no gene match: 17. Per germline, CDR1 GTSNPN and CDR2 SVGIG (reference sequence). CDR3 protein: CAVYLPLGTDEAFF. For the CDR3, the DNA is TGTGCCGTATATTTACCGCTCGGGACAGACGAAGCTTTCTTT.

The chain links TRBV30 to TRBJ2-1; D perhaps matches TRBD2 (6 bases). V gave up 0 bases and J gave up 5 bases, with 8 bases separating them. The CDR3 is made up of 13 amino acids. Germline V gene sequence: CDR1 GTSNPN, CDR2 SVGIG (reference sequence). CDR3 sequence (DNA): TGTGCCTGGAGTGTCGCTAGCGACAATGAGCAGTTCTTC. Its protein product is CAWSVASDNEQFF.

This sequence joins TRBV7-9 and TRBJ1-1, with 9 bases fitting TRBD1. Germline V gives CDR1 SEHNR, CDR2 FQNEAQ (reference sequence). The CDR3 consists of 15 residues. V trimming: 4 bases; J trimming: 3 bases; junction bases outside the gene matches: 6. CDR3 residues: CASSSRTGADTEAFF. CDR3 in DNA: TGTGCCAGCAGCTCCAGGACAGGGGCGGACACTGAAGCTTTCTTT.

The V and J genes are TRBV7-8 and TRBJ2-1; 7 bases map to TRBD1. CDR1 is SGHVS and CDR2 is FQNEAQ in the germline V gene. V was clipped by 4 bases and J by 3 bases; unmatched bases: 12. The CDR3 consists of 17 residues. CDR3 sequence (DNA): TGTGCCAGCAGCTCATCCCCAGGACAGGATGACTACAATGAGCAGTTCTTC. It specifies CASSSSPGQDDYNEQFF.

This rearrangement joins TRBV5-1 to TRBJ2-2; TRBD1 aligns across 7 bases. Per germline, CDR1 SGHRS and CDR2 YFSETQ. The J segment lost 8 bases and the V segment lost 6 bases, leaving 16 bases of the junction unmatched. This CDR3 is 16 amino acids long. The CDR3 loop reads CASKRDSRTLGGELFF. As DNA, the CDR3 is TGCGCCAGCAAACGGGACAGTCGAACACTAGGGGGGGAGCTGTTTTTT.

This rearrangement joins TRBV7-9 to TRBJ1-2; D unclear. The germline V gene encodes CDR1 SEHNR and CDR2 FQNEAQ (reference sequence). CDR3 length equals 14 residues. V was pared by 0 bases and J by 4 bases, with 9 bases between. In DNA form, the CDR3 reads TGTGCCAGCAGCTTAGCCGACACCTCCTATGGCTACACCTTC. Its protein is CASSLADTSYGYTF.

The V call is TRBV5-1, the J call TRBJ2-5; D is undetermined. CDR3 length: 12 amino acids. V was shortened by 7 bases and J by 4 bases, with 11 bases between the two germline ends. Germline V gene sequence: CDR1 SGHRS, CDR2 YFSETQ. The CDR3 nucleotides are TGCGCCAGCTTCGACATCGGAGAGACCCAGTACTTC. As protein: CASFDIGETQYF.

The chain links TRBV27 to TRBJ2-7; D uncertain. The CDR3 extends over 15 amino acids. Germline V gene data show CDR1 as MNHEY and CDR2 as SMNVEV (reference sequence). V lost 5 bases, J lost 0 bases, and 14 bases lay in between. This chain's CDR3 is CASSIVLGSSYEQYF. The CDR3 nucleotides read TGTGCCAGCAGTATAGTTTTGGGCAGCTCCTACGAGCAGTACTTC.

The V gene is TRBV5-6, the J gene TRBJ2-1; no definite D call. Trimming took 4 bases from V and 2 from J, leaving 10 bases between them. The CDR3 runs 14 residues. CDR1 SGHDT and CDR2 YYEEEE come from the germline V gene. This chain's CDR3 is CASSAFEAYNEQFF. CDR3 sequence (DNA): TGTGCCAGCAGCGCCTTTGAGGCCTACAATGAGCAGTTCTTC.

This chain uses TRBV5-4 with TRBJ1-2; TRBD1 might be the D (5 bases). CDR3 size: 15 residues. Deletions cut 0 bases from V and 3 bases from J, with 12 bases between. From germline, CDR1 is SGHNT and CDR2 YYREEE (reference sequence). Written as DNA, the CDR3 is TGTGCCAGCAGCTTGGAGGGGCGGCGAGACTATGGCTACACCTTC. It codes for CASSLEGRRDYGYTF.

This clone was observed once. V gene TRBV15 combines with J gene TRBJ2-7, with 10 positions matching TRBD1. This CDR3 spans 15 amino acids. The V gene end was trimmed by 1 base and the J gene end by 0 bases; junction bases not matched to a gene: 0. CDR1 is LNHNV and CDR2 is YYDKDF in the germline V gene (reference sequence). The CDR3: CATSRGTGGSYEQYF. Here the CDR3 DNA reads TGTGCCACCAGCAGAGGGACAGGGGGCTCCTACGAGCAGTACTTC. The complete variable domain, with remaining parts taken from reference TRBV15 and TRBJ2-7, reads DAMVIQNPRYQVTQFGKPVTLSCSQTLNHNVMYWYQQKSSQAPKLLFHYYDKDFNNEADTPDNFQSRRPNTSFCFLDIRSPGLGDTAMYLCATSRGTGGSYEQYFGPGTRLTVT.

This CDR3 is CASSPTGTGSYEQYF. DNA for the CDR3: TGTGCCAGCTCACCAACCGGGACAGGGAGTTACGAGCAGTACTTC. J is TRBJ2-7 and V is TRBV18, with TRBD1 matching over 9 bases. The germline CDR1 and CDR2 sequences are KGHSH and LQKENI. The CDR3 covers 15 residues. The V segment lost 2 bases and the J segment 4 bases; nucleotides outside the gene matches: 6.

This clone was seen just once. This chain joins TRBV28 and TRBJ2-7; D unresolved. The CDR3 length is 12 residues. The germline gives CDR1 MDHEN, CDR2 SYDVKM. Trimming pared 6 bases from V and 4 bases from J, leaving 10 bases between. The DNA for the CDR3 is TGTGCCAGCAGCCAGACTGAGTACGAGCAGTACTTC. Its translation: CASSQTEYEQYF.

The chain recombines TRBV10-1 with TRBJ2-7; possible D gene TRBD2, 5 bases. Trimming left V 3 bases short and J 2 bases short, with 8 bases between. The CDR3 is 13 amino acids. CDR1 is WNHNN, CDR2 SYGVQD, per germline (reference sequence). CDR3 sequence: CASSDGRAYEQYF. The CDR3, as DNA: TGCGCCAGCAGTGATGGGAGAGCCTACGAGCAGTACTTC.

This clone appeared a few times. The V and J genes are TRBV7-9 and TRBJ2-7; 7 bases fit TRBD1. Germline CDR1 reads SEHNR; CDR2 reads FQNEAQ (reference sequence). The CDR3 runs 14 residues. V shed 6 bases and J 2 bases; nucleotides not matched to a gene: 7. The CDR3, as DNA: TGTGCCAGCAGATTTGACAGGGCCCCCTACGAGCAGTACTTC. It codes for CASRFDRAPYEQYF.

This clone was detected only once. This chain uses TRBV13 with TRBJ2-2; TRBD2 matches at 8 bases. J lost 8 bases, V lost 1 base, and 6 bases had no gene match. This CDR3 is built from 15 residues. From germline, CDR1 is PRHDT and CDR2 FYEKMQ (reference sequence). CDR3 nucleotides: TGTGCCAGCAGCTTAGCTGCGGGAGGAAATGGGGAGCTGTTTTTT. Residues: CASSLAAGGNGELFF. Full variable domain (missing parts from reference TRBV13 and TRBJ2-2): AAGVIQSPRHLIKEKRETATLKCYPIPRHDTVYWYQQGPGQDPQFLISFYEKMQSDKGSIPDRFSAQQFSDYHSELNMSSLELGDSALYFCASSLAAGGNGELFFGEGSRLTVL.

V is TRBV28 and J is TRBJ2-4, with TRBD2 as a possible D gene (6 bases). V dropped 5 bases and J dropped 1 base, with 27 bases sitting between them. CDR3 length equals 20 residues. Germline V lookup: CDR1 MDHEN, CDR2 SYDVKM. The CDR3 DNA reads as TGTGCCAGCAGTCCACCCGGACTGACCGGGAGCCTTTCCGCCAAAAACATTCAGTACTTC. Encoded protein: CASSPPGLTGSLSAKNIQYF.

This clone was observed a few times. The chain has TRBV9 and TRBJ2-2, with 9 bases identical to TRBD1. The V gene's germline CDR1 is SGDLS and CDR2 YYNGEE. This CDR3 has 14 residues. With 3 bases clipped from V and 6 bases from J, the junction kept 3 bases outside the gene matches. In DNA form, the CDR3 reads TGTGCCAGCAGCGCGGACAGGGGCGCCGGGGAGCTGTTTTTT. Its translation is CASSADRGAGELFF.

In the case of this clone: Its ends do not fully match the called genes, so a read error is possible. The CDR3 region is CASGQAPGQTYEQYF. CDR3 nucleotides: TGCGCCAGCGGCCAAGCGCCGGGACAGACCTACGAGCAGTACTTC. The chain recombines TRBV4-1 with TRBJ2-7, with 7 positions matching TRBD1. Germline V gene lookup returns CDR1 MGHRA and CDR2 YSYEKL. The CDR3 loop spans 15 amino acids.

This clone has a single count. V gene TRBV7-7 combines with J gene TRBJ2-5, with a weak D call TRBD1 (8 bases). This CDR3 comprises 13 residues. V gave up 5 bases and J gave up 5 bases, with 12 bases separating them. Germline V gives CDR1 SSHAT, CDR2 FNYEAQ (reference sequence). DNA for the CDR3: TGTGCCAGCAGCCACAGGGGGGGGGAGACCCAGTACTTC. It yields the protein CASSHRGGETQYF.